This is a list of T cell receptor beta chains from one sample in a study of shared clonotypes between healthy human individuals. TCRdb keeps only in-frame clones here, not all; method: immunoSEQ multiplex PCR. The table lists some 2 million clones, about 95% of them singletons. Source material: naive CD8+ T cells sorted from blood. These receptors originate from a man between 18 and 35 years old in good health. The CDR3 runs from the conserved cysteine through the conserved F or W. The order of the fields is V gene, clone size, J gene, D gene, CDR3 protein, CDR3 DNA. A D gene is named only where the DNA matches it firmly. Some rows have no size entry. The others give once, few or many, or a class for an expanded clone.

TRBV4-1	once	TRBJ1-6	NA	CASSQGHLNNSPLHF	TGCGCCAGCAGCCAGGGACACCTAAATAATTCACCCCTCCACTTT
TRBV9	NA	TRBJ2-5	TRBD1	CASSVGEQGVGETQYF	TGTGCCAGCAGCGTAGGGGAACAGGGGGTAGGAGAGACCCAGTACTTC
TRBV6-5	NA	TRBJ1-2	NA	CASSYGSSGGYTF	TGTGCCAGCAGTTATGGCAGCTCAGGCGGCTACACCTTC
TRBV13	NA	TRBJ2-2	NA	CASSLRQDLTGELFF	TGTGCCAGCAGCTTGCGACAGGATTTAACCGGGGAGCTGTTTTTT
TRBV7-8	NA	TRBJ2-2	NA	CASSFFLASGNTGELFF	TGTGCCAGCAGCTTCTTTCTAGCTTCCGGGAACACCGGGGAGCTGTTTTTT
TRBV14	NA	TRBJ1-3	TRBD1	CASSIGQDSGNTIYF	TGTGCCAGCAGCATCGGACAGGACTCTGGAAACACCATATATTTT
TRBV6-1	NA	TRBJ2-7	TRBD1	CASSEAGQYYEQYF	TGTGCCAGCAGTGAAGCGGGACAGTACTACGAGCAGTACTTC
TRBV4-3	NA	TRBJ2-3	TRBD2	CASSQDRGGYTQYF	TGCGCCAGCAGCCAAGATCGGGGGGGATATACGCAGTATTTT
TRBV5-6	NA	TRBJ2-2	NA	CASSFGTGELFF	TGTGCCAGCAGCTTCGGCACCGGGGAGCTGTTTTTT
TRBV29-1	NA	TRBJ2-1	NA	CSVDPGSYNEQFF	TGCAGCGTTGACCCGGGGTCCTACAATGAGCAGTTCTTC
TRBV29-1	NA	TRBJ2-7	NA	CSVAPAETYEQYF	TGCAGCGTTGCCCCGGCCGAGACCTACGAGCAGTACTTC
TRBV15	NA	TRBJ1-4	NA	CATSPPATDSHNEKLFF	TGTGCCACCAGTCCCCCAGCTACGGACAGTCATAATGAAAAACTGTTTTTT
TRBV19	NA	TRBJ2-3	TRBD2	CASSKGLVEYF	TGTGCCAGTAGTAAAGGACTAGTGGAGTATTTT
TRBV7-9	NA	TRBJ2-7	TRBD1	CASSLVGIGTDGYEQYF	TGTGCCAGCAGCTTAGTTGGTATTGGGACAGATGGCTACGAGCAGTACTTC
TRBV9	NA	TRBJ2-1	TRBD2	CASQGLALDEQFF	TGTGCCAGCCAGGGACTAGCGCTAGATGAGCAGTTCTTC
TRBV27	NA	TRBJ2-2	TRBD1	CASSLSVTGGGELFF	TGTGCCAGCAGTTTATCGGTGACAGGGGGCGGGGAGCTGTTTTTT
TRBV27	NA	TRBJ1-5	NA	CASSPIGSGLGQPQHF	TGTGCCAGCAGTCCCATAGGGTCTGGGCTGGGGCAGCCCCAGCATTTT
TRBV13	NA	TRBJ2-7	NA	CASSVGGTYEQYF	TGTGCCAGCAGCGTCGGCGGAACCTACGAGCAGTACTTC